The clone carrying this T cell receptor beta chain has only one observation. What it binds is not known. The sample originates from a study of T cells in localized non-small cell lung cancer. Whole-study results and caveats: Appearing in adjacent lung were a median about 57 of the top 100 tumor clones. Sequencing, confined to only one tumor region, leaves heterogeneity possible. Longer overall survival associated with higher blood T cell density; shorter survival with higher adjacent-lung clonality. There was higher T cell clonality in uninvolved adjacent lung than in tumor, and it was highest there.

Clones were sequenced by immunoSEQ multiplex PCR, and TCRdb holds only the in-frame ones, with some missing. The data show tens of thousands of clones, 80% to 90% seen once. Germline CDR1 and CDR2: MDHEN and SYDVKM. The V gene end was trimmed by 4 bases and the J gene end by 5 bases; junction bases not matched to a gene: 5. The CDR3 spans 13 residues. This clonotype was obtained from a man aged 40-75 years with stage I squamous cell lung carcinoma. This material consisted of peripheral blood, taken before any cancer treatment. V is TRBV28 and J is TRBJ2-7; 7 bases match TRBD1. The CDR3 region has the DNA TGTGCCAGCAGTTACCGACAGGGCCACGAGCAGTACTTC. It encodes CASSYRQGHEQYF. Full variable domain (rest looked up from reference TRBV28 and TRBJ2-7): DVKVTQSSRYLVKRTGEKVFLECVQDMDHENMFWYRQDPGLGLRLIYFSYDVKMKEKGDIPEGYSVSREKKERFSLILESASTNQTSMYLCASSYRQGHEQYFGPGTRLTVT.